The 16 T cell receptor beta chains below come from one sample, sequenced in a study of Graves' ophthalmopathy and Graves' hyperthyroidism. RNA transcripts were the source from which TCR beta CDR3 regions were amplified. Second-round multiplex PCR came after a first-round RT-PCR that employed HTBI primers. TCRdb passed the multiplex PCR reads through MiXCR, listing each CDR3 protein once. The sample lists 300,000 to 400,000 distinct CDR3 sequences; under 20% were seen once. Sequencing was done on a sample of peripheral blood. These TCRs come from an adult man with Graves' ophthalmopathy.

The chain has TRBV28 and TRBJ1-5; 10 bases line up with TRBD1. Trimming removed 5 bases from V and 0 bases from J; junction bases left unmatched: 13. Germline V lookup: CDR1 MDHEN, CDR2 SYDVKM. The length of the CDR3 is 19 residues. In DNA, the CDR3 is TGTGCCAGCAGTATGCCTCGGGACAGGGGTTCGTATAGCAATCAGCCCCAGCATTTT. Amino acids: CASSMPRDRGSYSNQPQHF.

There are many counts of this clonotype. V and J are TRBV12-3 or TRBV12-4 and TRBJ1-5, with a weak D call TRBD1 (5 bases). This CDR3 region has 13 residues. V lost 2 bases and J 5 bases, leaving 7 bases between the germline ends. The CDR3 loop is CASSLIQDQPQHF. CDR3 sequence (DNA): TGTGCCAGCAGTTTAATACAGGATCAGCCCCAGCATTTT.

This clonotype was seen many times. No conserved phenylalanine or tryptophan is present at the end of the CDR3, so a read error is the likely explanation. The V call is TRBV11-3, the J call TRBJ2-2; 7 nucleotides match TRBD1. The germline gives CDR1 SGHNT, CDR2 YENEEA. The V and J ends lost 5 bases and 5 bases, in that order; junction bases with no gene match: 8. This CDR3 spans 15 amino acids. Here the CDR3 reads CASSPPTGKTGELFS. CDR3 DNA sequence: TGTGCCAGCAGCCCCCCGACAGGGAAGACCGGGGAGCTGTTTTCT.

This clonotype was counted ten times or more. CDR3 bases: TGCGCCAGCAGCCTTCGGGAGGTCACTGAAGCTTTCTTT. It translates to CASSLREVTEAFF. The chain combines TRBV4-1 with TRBJ1-1; D remains unclear. Germline CDR1 reads MGHRA; CDR2 reads YSYEKL. This CDR3 comprises 13 residues. The V and J ends lost 4 bases and 4 bases respectively, with 10 bases between them.

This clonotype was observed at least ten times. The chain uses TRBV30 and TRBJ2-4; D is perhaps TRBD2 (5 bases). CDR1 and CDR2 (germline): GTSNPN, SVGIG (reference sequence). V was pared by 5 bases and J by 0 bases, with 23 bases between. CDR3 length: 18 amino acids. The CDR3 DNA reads TGTGCCTGGCGGTCGCCGGGGTACGCTCTTCTAGCCAAAAACATTCAGTACTTC. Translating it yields CAWRSPGYALLAKNIQYF.

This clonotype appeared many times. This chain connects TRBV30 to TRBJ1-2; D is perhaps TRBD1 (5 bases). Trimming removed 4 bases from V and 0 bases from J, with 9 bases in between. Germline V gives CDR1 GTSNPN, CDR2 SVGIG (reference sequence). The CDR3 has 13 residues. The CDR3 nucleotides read TGTGCCTGGAACAGGCCTCCTAACTATGGCTACACCTTC. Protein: CAWNRPPNYGYTF. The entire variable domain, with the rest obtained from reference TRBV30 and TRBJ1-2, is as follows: SQTIHQWPATLVQPVGSPLSLECTVEGTSNPNLYWYRQAAGRGLQLLFYSVGIGQISSEVPQNLSASRPQDRQFILSSKKLLLSDSGFYLCAWNRPPNYGYTFGSGTRLTVV.

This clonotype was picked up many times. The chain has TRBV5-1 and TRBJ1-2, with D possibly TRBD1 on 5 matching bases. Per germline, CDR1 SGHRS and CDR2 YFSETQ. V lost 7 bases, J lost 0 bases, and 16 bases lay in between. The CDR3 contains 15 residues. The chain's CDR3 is CASSPSGTANYGYTF. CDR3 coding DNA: TGCGCCAGCTCCCCCTCTGGGACGGCTAACTATGGCTACACCTTC.

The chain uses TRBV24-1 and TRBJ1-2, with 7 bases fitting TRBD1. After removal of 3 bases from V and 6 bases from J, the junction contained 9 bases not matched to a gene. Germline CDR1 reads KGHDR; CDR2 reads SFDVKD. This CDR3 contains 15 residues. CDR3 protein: CATSDPGQPTDGYTF. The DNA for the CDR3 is TGTGCCACCAGTGATCCGGGACAGCCAACGGATGGCTACACCTTC.

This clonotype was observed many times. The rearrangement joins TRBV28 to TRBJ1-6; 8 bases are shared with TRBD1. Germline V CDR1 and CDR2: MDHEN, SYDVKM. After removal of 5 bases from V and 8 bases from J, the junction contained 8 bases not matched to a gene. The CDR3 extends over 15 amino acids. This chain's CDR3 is CASSPTGTGYSPLHF. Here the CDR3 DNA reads TGTGCCAGCAGTCCCACCGGGACAGGTTATTCACCCCTCCACTTT.

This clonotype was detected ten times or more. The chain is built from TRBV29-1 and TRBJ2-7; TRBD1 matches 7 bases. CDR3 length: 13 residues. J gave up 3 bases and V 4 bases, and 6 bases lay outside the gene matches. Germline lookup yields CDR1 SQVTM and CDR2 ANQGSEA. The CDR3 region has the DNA TGCAGCGTTGTACAGGGGCTACTCTACGAGCAGTACTTC. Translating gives CSVVQGLLYEQYF.

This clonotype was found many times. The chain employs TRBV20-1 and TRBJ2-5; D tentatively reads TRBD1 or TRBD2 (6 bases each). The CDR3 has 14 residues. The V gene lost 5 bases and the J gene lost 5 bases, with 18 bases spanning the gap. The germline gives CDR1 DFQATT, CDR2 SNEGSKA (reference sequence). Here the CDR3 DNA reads TGCAGTGCTGGTCCCGGGACTGGGGGCGAGACCCAGTACTTC. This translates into CSAGPGTGGETQYF.

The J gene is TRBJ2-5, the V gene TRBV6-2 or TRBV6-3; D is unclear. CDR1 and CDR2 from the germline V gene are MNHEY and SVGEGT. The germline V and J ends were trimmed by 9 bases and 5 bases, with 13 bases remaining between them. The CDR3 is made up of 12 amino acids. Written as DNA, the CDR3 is TGTGCCAGAGATGGCCGGTTGGAGACCCAGTACTTC. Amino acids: CARDGRLETQYF.

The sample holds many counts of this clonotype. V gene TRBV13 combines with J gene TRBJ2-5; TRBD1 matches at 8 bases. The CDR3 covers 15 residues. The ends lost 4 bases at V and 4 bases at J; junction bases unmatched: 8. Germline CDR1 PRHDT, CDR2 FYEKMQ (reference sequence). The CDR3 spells CASSSGQVDGETQYF. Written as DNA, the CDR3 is TGTGCCAGCAGCTCGGGACAGGTCGACGGAGAGACCCAGTACTTC.

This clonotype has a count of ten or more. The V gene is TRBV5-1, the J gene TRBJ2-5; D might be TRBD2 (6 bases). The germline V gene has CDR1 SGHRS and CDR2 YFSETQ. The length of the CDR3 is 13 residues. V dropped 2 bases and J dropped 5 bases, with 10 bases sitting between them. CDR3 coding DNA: TGCGCCAGCAGCTTACAAGGAGGGGAGACCCAGTACTTC. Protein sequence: CASSLQGGETQYF. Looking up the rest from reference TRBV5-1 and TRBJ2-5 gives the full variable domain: KAGVTQTPRYLIKTRGQQVTLSCSPISGHRSVSWYQQTPGQGLQFLFEYFSETQRNKGNFPGRFSGRQFSNSRSEMNVSTLELGDSALYLCASSLQGGETQYFGPGTRLLVL.

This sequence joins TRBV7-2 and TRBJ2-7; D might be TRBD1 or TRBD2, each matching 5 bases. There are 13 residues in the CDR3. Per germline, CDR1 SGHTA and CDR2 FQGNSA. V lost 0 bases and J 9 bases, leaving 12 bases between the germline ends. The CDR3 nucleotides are TGTGCCAGCAGCTTAGCGGGAATCGGGGCGCAGTACTTC. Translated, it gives CASSLAGIGAQYF.

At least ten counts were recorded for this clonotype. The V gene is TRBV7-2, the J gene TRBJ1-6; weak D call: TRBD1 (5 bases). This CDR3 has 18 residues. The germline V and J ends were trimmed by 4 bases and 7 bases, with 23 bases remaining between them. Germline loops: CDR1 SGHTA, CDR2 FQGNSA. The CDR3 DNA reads TGTGCCAGCAGCTCCAAGTACCGGGACGAGTTATCGAATTCACCCCTCCACTTT. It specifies CASSSKYRDELSNSPLHF.